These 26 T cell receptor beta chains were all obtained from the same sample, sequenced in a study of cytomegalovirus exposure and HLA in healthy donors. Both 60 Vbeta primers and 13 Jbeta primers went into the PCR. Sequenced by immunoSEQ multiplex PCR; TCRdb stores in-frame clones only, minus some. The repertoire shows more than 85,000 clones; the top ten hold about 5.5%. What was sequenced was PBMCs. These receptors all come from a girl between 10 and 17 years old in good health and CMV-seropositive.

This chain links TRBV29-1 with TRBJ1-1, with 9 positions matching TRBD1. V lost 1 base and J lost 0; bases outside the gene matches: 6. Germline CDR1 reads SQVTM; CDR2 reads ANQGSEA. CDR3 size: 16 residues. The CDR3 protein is CSVEGGTGSMNTEAFF. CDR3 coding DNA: TGCAGCGTTGAAGGAGGGACAGGGTCCATGAACACTGAAGCTTTCTTT.

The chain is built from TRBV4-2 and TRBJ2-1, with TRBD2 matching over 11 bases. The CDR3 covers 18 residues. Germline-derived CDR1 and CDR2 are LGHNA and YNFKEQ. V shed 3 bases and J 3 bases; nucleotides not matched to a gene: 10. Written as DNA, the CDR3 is TGTGCCAGCAGCCACGCTAGCGGGGGGCCTGAATACTACAATGAGCAGTTCTTC. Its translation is CASSHASGGPEYYNEQFF.

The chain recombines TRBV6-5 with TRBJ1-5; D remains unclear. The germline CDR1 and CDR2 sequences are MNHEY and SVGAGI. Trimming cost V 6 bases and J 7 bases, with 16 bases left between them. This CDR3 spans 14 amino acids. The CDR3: CASSPGPEWQPQHF. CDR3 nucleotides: TGTGCCAGCAGCCCTGGGCCTGAGTGGCAGCCCCAGCATTTT.

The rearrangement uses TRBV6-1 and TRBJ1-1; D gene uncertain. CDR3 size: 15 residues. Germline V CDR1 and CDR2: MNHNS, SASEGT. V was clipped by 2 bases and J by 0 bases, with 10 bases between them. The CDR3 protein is CASSELEQLNTEAFF. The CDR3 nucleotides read TGTGCCAGCAGTGAACTGGAACAGCTGAACACTGAAGCTTTCTTT.

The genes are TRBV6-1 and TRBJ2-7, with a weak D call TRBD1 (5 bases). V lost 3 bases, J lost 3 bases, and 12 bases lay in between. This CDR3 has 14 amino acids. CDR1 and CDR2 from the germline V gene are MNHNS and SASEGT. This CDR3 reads CASSDTLRGYEQYV. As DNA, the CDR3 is TGTGCCAGCAGTGACACCTTAAGGGGCTACGAGCAGTACGTC.

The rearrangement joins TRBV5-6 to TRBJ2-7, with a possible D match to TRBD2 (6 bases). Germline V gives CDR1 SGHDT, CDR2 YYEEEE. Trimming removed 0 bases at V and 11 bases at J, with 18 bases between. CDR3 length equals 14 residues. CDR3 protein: CASSLERGDFGEYV. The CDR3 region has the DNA TGTGCCAGCAGCTTGGAACGAGGGGACTTCGGTGAGTACGTC.

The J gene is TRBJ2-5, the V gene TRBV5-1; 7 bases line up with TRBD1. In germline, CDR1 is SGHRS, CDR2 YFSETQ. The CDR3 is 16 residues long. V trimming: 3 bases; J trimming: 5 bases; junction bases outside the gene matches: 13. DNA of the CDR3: TGCGCCAGCAGCTACGCAGGGGGATTGGGGTTGGAGACCCAGTACTTC. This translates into CASSYAGGLGLETQYF.

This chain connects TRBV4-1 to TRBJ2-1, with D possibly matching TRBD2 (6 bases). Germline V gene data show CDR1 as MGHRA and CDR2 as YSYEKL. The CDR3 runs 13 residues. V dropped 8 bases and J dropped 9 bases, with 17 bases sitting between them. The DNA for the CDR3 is TGCGCCAGCCTAGCATCTGGCGGGGCTGAGCAGTTCTTC. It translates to CASLASGGAEQFF.

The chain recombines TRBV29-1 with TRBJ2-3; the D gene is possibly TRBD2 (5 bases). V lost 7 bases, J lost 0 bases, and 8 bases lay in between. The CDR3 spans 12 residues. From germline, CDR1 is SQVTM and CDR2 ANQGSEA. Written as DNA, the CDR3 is TGCAGCGCCAGGACTAGCACAGATACGCAGTATTTT. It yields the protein CSARTSTDTQYF.

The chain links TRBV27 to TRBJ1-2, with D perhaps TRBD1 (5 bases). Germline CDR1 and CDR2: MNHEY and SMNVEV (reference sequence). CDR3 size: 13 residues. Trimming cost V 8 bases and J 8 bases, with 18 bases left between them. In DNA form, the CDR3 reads TGTGCCAGCGCGCCAATGGGGGGTATCGGCTACACCTTC. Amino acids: CASAPMGGIGYTF.

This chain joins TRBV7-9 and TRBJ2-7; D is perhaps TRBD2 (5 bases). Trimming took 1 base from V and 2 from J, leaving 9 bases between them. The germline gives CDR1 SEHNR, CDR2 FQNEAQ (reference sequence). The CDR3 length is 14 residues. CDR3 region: CASSLGGSAYEQYF. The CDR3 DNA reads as TGTGCCAGCAGCTTAGGAGGGTCAGCCTACGAGCAGTACTTC.

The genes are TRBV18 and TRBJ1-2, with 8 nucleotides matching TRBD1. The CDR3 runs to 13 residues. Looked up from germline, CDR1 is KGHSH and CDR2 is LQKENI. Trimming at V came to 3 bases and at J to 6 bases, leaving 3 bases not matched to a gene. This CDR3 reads CASSPADRDGYTF. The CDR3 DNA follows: TGTGCCAGCTCACCTGCGGACAGGGATGGCTACACCTTC. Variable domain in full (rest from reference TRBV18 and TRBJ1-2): NAGVMQNPRHLVRRRGQEARLRCSPMKGHSHVYWYRQLPEEGLKFMVYLQKENIIDESGMPKERFSAEFPKEGPSILRIQQVVRGDSAAYFCASSPADRDGYTFGSGTRLTVV.

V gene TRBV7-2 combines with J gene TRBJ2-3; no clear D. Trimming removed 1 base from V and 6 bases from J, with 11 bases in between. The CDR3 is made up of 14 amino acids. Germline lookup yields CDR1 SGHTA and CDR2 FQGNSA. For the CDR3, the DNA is TGTGCCAGCAGCTTAGAGCGCCTCTCTGATACGCAGTATTTT. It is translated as CASSLERLSDTQYF.

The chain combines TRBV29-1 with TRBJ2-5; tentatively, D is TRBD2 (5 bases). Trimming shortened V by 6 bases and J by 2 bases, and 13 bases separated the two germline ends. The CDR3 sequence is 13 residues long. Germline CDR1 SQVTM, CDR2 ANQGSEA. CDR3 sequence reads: CSVNYGVQETQYF. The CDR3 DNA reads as TGCAGCGTAAATTACGGGGTACAAGAGACCCAGTACTTC.

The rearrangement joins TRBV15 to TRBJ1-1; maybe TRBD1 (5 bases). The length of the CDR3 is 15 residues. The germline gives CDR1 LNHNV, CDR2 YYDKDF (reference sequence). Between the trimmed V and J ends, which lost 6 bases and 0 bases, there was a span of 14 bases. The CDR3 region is CATRGEATVNTEAFF. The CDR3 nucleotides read TGTGCCACCAGAGGGGAAGCGACAGTGAACACTGAAGCTTTCTTT.

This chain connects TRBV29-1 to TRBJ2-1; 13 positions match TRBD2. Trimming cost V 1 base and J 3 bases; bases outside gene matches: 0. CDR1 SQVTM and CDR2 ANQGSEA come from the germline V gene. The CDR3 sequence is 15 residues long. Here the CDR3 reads CSVEGTSGSYNEQFF. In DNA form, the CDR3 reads TGCAGCGTTGAAGGGACTAGCGGGAGCTACAATGAGCAGTTCTTC.

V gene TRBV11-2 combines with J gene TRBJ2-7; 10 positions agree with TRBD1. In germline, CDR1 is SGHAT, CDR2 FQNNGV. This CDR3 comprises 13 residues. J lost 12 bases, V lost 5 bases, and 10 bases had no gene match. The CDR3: CASSDGTGVHRYF. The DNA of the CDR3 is TGTGCCAGCAGCGACGGGACAGGGGTTCATCGGTACTTC. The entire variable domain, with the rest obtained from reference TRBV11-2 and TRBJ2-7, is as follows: EAGVAQSPRYKIIEKRQSVAFWCNPISGHATLYWYQQILGQGPKLLIQFQNNGVVDDSQLPKDRFSAERLKGVDSTLKIQPAKLEDSAVYLCASSDGTGVHRYFGPGTRLTVT.

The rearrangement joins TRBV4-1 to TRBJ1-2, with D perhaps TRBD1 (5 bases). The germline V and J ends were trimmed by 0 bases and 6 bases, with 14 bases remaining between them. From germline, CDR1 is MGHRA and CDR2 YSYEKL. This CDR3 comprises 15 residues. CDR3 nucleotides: TGCGCCAGCAGCCAAGATGCCCCAGGGCTTGATGGCTACACCTTC. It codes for CASSQDAPGLDGYTF.

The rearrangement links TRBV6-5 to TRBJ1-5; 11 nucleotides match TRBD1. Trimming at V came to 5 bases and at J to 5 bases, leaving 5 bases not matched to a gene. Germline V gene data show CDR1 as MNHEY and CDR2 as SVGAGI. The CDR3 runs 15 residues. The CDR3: CASSPGTGGDQPQHF. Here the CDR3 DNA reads TGTGCCAGCAGTCCCGGGACAGGGGGTGATCAGCCCCAGCATTTT.

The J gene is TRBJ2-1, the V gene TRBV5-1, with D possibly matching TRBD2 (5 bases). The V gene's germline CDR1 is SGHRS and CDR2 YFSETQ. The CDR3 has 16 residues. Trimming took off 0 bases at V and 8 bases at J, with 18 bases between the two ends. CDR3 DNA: TGCGCCAGCAGCTTGGCCGGGAATAGAATGCCCCATGAGCAGTTCTTC. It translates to CASSLAGNRMPHEQFF.

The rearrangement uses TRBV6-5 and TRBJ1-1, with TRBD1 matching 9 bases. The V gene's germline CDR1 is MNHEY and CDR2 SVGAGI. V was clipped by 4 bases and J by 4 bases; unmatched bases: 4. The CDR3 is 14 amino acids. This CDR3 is CASSSSDRGTEAFF. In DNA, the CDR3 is TGTGCCAGCAGTTCCTCGGACAGGGGCACTGAAGCTTTCTTT.

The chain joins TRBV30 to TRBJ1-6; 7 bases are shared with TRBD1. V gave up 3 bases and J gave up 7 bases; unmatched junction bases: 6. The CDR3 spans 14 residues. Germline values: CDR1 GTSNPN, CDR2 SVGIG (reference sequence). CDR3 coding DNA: TGTGCCTGGAGAGCCCCGGGACAGAATTCACCCCTCCACTTT. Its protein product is CAWRAPGQNSPLHF.

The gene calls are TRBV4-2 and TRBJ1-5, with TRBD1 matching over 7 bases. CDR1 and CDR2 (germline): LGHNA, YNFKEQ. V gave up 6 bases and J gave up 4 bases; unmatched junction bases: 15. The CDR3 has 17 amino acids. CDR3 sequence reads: CASSFVTGSDGNQPQHF. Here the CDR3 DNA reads TGTGCCAGCAGTTTCGTGACAGGGTCAGATGGTAATCAGCCCCAGCATTTT.

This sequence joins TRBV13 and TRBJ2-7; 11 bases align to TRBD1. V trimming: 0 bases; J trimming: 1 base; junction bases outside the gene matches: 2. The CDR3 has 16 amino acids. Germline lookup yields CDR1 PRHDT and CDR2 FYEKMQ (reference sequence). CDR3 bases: TGTGCCAGCAGCTTAGGGGGACAGGGGGTTTCCTACGAGCAGTACTTC. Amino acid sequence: CASSLGGQGVSYEQYF.

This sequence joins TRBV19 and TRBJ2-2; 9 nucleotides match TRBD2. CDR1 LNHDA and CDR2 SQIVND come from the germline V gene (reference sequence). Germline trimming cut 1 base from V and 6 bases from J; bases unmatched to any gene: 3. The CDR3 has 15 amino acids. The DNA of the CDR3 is TGTGCCAGTAGTATAGCGCGGGGGGGCCCCGGGGAGCTGTTTTTT. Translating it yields CASSIARGGPGELFF.

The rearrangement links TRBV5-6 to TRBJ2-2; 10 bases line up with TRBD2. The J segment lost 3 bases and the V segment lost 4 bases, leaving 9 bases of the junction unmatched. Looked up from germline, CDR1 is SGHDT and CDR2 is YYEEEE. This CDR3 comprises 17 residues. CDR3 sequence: CASSVEASGGYTGELFF. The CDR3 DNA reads TGTGCCAGCAGCGTGGAGGCTAGCGGGGGATACACCGGGGAGCTGTTTTTT.